This T cell receptor beta chain was sequenced during a study of Graves' ophthalmopathy and Graves' hyperthyroidism. The authors amplified TCR beta CDR3 regions, and they did so from RNA transcripts for repertoire sequencing. The first-round RT-PCR employed HTBI primers together with the Qiagen OneStep RT-PCR kit. A multiplex PCR was then performed as the second round. TCRdb re-derived calls from the multiplex PCR reads in MiXCR, one entry per CDR3 protein. In the table there are hundreds of thousands of distinct CDR3 sequences, roughly 20% of which are singletons. Study-level points and caveats: Among expanded thyroid clonotypes above 0.001 frequency, most also occurred in blood.

If no ophthalmopathy appeared within 18 months of follow-up, hyperthyroidism was termed stable. The length of the CDR3 is 13 residues. V lost 6 bases and J lost 5, with 11 bases in between. This clonotype occurred many times. What it binds is unknown. The TCR comes from a woman between 18 and 29 years old with stable Graves' hyperthyroidism. The sample comprised peripheral blood. The chain is built from TRBV12-3 or TRBV12-4 and TRBJ1-5; TRBD1 is a possible D gene (6 bases). CDR3 nucleotides: TGTGCCAGCAGGCAGGGGTCCGATCAGCCCCAGCATTTT. Translated: CASRQGSDQPQHF.